The 27 T cell receptor beta chains in this list originate from one sample, sequenced in a study of cytomegalovirus exposure and HLA in healthy donors. 13 Jbeta primers and 60 Vbeta primers were used for the PCR. The repertoire was sequenced with immunoSEQ multiplex PCR; TCRdb's copy has only in-frame clones and lacks some. The table has 100,000 to 150,000 clones, 80% seen once. The material sequenced was PBMCs. These receptor sequences come from a man younger than 45 in good health and CMV-seronegative.

V is TRBV27 and J is TRBJ2-1, with no clear D. Germline V gene sequence: CDR1 MNHEY, CDR2 SMNVEV (reference sequence). Trimming removed 8 bases from V and 2 bases from J, with 10 bases in between. This CDR3 is built from 13 residues. The DNA of the CDR3 is TGTGCCAGCCAGTTGACTCCCTACAATGAGCAGTTCTTC. As protein: CASQLTPYNEQFF.

The sample holds a few counts of this clone. The V call is TRBV4-3, the J call TRBJ1-1; no clear D gene. The CDR3 is 16 residues long. Germline V gene data show CDR1 as LGHNA and CDR2 as YSLEER. V was pared by 0 bases and J by 2 bases, with 13 bases between. The CDR3 region is CASSQDRGQPNTEAFF. Here the CDR3 DNA reads TGCGCCAGCAGCCAAGATAGAGGGCAACCTAACACTGAAGCTTTCTTT.

DNA of the CDR3: TGTGCCAGCAGTTACCCCAGACAGGGTTGGTTCACTGAAGCTTTCTTT. As protein: CASSYPRQGWFTEAFF. The rearrangement joins TRBV6-6 to TRBJ1-1; 7 bases align to TRBD1. Unmatched junction bases numbered 10, after V lost 2 bases and J lost 4 bases. Germline CDR1 and CDR2: MNHNY and SVGAGI (reference sequence). There are 16 residues in the CDR3.

The chain links TRBV28 to TRBJ2-2; 7 bases fit TRBD1. The V gene end was trimmed by 6 bases and the J gene end by 6 bases; junction bases not matched to a gene: 4. The germline V gene has CDR1 MDHEN and CDR2 SYDVKM. This CDR3 has 13 residues. CDR3 protein: CASRWTGSGELFF. The CDR3 DNA follows: TGTGCCAGCAGATGGACAGGCTCCGGGGAGCTGTTTTTT. Supplemented by reference TRBV28 and TRBJ2-2, the full variable domain reads DVKVTQSSRYLVKRTGEKVFLECVQDMDHENMFWYRQDPGLGLRLIYFSYDVKMKEKGDIPEGYSVSREKKERFSLILESASTNQTSMYLCASRWTGSGELFFGEGSRLTVL.

V gene TRBV19 combines with J gene TRBJ1-4; 9 nucleotides match TRBD1. The CDR3 runs 14 residues. The ends lost 5 bases at V and 8 bases at J; junction bases unmatched: 6. The germline gives CDR1 LNHDA, CDR2 SQIVND (reference sequence). The CDR3 DNA reads TGTGCCAGTAGTTACGGACAGGGGTGGGAAAAACTGTTTTTT. It encodes CASSYGQGWEKLFF.

This CDR3 is CASSRVQGVYYGYTF. The DNA for the CDR3 is TGTGCCAGCAGCCGAGTACAGGGGGTTTACTATGGCTACACCTTC. V is TRBV6-5 and J is TRBJ1-2; 8 bases align to TRBD1. V lost 6 bases, J lost 3 bases, and 9 bases stayed unmatched. This CDR3 has 15 amino acids. The V gene's germline CDR1 is MNHEY and CDR2 SVGAGI.

V gene TRBV27 combines with J gene TRBJ2-7, with D tentatively TRBD2 (5 bases). CDR3 length: 12 amino acids. Germline lookup yields CDR1 MNHEY and CDR2 SMNVEV (reference sequence). V shed 8 bases and J shed 2 bases, with 10 bases lying between them. DNA for the CDR3: TGTGCCAGCTCGGGCGGGCCCTACGAGCAGTACTTC. Protein sequence: CASSGGPYEQYF.

The gene calls are TRBV27 and TRBJ2-5, with 7 bases identical to TRBD2. Judging by the DNA end, TRBJ2-7 fits better; the J call may be wrong. The CDR3 is made up of 14 amino acids. Germline CDR1 reads MNHEY; CDR2 reads SMNVEV (reference sequence). This CDR3 is CASSLAGAGYEQYF. The CDR3 DNA sequence: TGTGCCAGCAGTTTAGCGGGAGCCGGCTACGAGCAGTACTTC.

The rearrangement links TRBV6-5 to TRBJ2-7; TRBD1 agrees at 10 bases. Germline V gives CDR1 MNHEY, CDR2 SVGAGI. V lost 10 bases, J lost 4 bases, and 10 bases stayed unmatched. The CDR3 is 14 amino acids. CDR3 protein: CATHPSDRGYEQYF. The CDR3 bases are TGTGCCACACACCCTTCGGACAGGGGGTACGAGCAGTACTTC.

The V gene is TRBV5-4, the J gene TRBJ2-3, with 9 bases identical to TRBD1. Germline CDR1 and CDR2: SGHNT and YYREEE (reference sequence). The CDR3 is made up of 15 amino acids. The J segment lost 4 bases and the V segment lost 0 bases, leaving 3 bases of the junction unmatched. In nucleotides, the CDR3 is TGTGCCAGCAGCTTGGGACAGGGGGAGGCAGATACGCAGTATTTT. It encodes CASSLGQGEADTQYF.

The CDR3 loop reads CASSKLAGTGLETQYF. CDR3 DNA: TGCGCCAGCAGTAAACTTGCCGGGACAGGGCTAGAGACCCAGTACTTC. The chain has TRBV10-1 and TRBJ2-5, with 9 nucleotides matching TRBD1. Germline trimming cut 5 bases from V and 4 bases from J; bases unmatched to any gene: 11. This CDR3 contains 16 residues. The V gene's germline CDR1 is WNHNN and CDR2 SYGVQD (reference sequence).

The V gene is TRBV27, the J gene TRBJ2-1, with 9 bases that match TRBD1. This CDR3 spans 16 amino acids. CDR1 and CDR2 from the germline V gene are MNHEY and SMNVEV (reference sequence). Trimming took 4 bases from V and 7 from J; bases not matched to a gene: 11. As DNA, the CDR3 is TGTGCCAGCAGTTCACTGACGACAGGGGGATATAATGAGCAGTTCTTC. Protein: CASSSLTTGGYNEQFF.

The rearrangement links TRBV11-2 to TRBJ1-5; 7 bases are a match to TRBD1. This CDR3 has 15 residues. From germline, CDR1 is SGHAT and CDR2 FQNNGV. Germline trimming cut 5 bases from V and 4 bases from J; bases unmatched to any gene: 8. CDR3 amino acids: CASSDRDSFNQPQHF. The DNA of the CDR3 is TGTGCCAGCAGCGACCGGGACAGTTTTAATCAGCCCCAGCATTTT.

V usage is TRBV28 and J usage is TRBJ2-5; D perhaps matches TRBD1 (5 bases). The CDR3 covers 13 residues. V was shortened by 5 bases and J by 3 bases, with 10 bases between the two germline ends. Looked up from germline, CDR1 is MDHEN and CDR2 is SYDVKM. As DNA, the CDR3 is TGTGCCAGCAGTCAGGGTGGGGAAGAGACCCAGTACTTC. Its translation: CASSQGGEETQYF.

The chain links TRBV27 to TRBJ2-6; possibly TRBD1 for D (5 bases). Germline V gene sequence: CDR1 MNHEY, CDR2 SMNVEV (reference sequence). V lost 6 bases to trimming and J lost 2 bases, with 11 bases between them. The CDR3 is made up of 15 amino acids. The CDR3 region is CASRSLGPGANVLTF. Written as DNA, the CDR3 is TGTGCCAGCAGATCCCTGGGGCCTGGGGCCAACGTCCTGACTTTC.

The rearrangement uses TRBV19 and TRBJ2-7; TRBD2 matches 7 bases. Per the germline V gene, CDR1 is LNHDA and CDR2 is SQIVND (reference sequence). The length of the CDR3 is 14 residues. The V gene end was trimmed by 5 bases and the J gene end by 6 bases; junction bases not matched to a gene: 10. CDR3 sequence (DNA): TGTGCCAGTAGTGTGGGAGGGGAATCAGCCGAGCAGTACTTC. This translates into CASSVGGESAEQYF.

This rearrangement joins TRBV5-4 to TRBJ2-7, with 8 bases that match TRBD2. Germline CDR1 and CDR2: SGHNT and YYREEE (reference sequence). The CDR3 spans 15 residues. V trimming: 4 bases; J trimming: 4 bases; junction bases outside the gene matches: 10. In DNA form, the CDR3 reads TGTGCCAGCAGCCCATATAGTCCGGGAGGGTACGAGCAGTACTTC. Translation gives CASSPYSPGGYEQYF.

This clone came up a few times. A read error may produce the germline difference seen at one junction end. The chain employs TRBV5-6 and TRBJ1-2, with a possible D match to TRBD1 (6 bases). In germline, CDR1 is SGHDT, CDR2 YYEEEE. The CDR3 totals 16 residues. For the CDR3, the DNA is TGTGCCAGCAGCTACCAGTCACAGGGCCTAAACTATGGCTACCCCTTC. It specifies CASSYQSQGLNYGYPF.

The chain links TRBV6-5 to TRBJ2-3; 8 positions match TRBD2. V dropped 5 bases and J dropped 5; count of bases not matched to a gene: 9. The germline gives CDR1 MNHEY, CDR2 SVGAGI. The CDR3 sequence is 15 residues long. The CDR3 DNA reads as TGTGCCAGCAGTCACGTAGCGGGACTTATAGATACGCAGTATTTT. Protein: CASSHVAGLIDTQYF.

The chain joins TRBV5-6 to TRBJ1-1; D is perhaps TRBD1 (5 bases). The CDR3 extends over 14 amino acids. Germline V gives CDR1 SGHDT, CDR2 YYEEEE. V was cut by 1 base and J by 5 bases, with 12 bases left in between. CDR3 DNA: TGTGCCAGCAGCTTGACGGCGGGGCGGACTGAAGCTTTCTTT. Protein product: CASSLTAGRTEAFF.

The gene calls are TRBV27 and TRBJ2-1, with TRBD2 identical over 10 bases. The germline V gene encodes CDR1 MNHEY and CDR2 SMNVEV (reference sequence). The junction had 2 bases not matched to a gene; V was cut back by 0 bases and J by 0 bases. This CDR3 is 17 amino acids long. CDR3 DNA sequence: TGTGCCAGCAGTTTATCGTCTAGCGGGAGCTCCTACAATGAGCAGTTCTTC. Translating it yields CASSLSSSGSSYNEQFF.

V usage is TRBV19 and J usage is TRBJ2-6; 7 bases line up with TRBD2. CDR1 and CDR2 (germline): LNHDA, SQIVND (reference sequence). There are 19 residues in the CDR3. V lost 7 bases, J lost 0 bases, and 15 bases stayed unmatched. The chain's CDR3 is CASTKWGGALSSGANVLTF. The CDR3 DNA is TGTGCCAGTACCAAATGGGGAGGGGCGTTAAGCTCTGGGGCCAACGTCCTGACTTTC.

A note on this clone: The junction departs from germline at one end; a sequencing error may be responsible. V gene TRBV7-9 combines with J gene TRBJ1-1; the D gene is possibly TRBD1 (5 bases). This CDR3 is 14 amino acids long. Germline assignment: CDR1 SEHNR and CDR2 FQNEAQ (reference sequence). The CDR3, as DNA: TGTTCCAGCAGCTTGGGGTGGGGGGGCACTGAAGCTTTCTTT. Translated, it gives CSSSLGWGGTEAFF.

The chain carries TRBV5-1 and TRBJ2-3; tentatively, D is TRBD1 (5 bases). The CDR3 contains 15 residues. Germline CDR1 and CDR2: SGHRS and YFSETQ. Trimming took off 0 bases at V and 2 bases at J, with 10 bases between the two ends. CDR3 loop: CASSLGQSFTDTQYF. The CDR3 DNA sequence: TGCGCCAGCAGCTTGGGACAGTCCTTCACAGATACGCAGTATTTT.

V and J are TRBV19 and TRBJ2-1; 14 bases fit TRBD2. In germline, CDR1 is LNHDA, CDR2 SQIVND (reference sequence). Unmatched junction bases numbered 11, after V lost 5 bases and J lost 8 bases. The CDR3 sequence is 17 residues long. CDR3 residues: CASSAATSGRAEDEQFF. CDR3 in DNA: TGTGCCAGTAGTGCCGCGACTAGCGGGAGGGCCGAGGATGAGCAGTTCTTC.

The chain combines TRBV6-5 with TRBJ2-7; possible D gene TRBD2, 6 bases. V was clipped by 0 bases and J by 3 bases, with 12 bases between them. This CDR3 region has 15 residues. Germline V gene sequence: CDR1 MNHEY, CDR2 SVGAGI. The DNA of the CDR3 is TGTGCCAGCAGTTACTCGAGTTTGACTAGCTACGAGCAGTACTTC. Its protein product is CASSYSSLTSYEQYF.

The CDR3 DNA reads as TGTGCAAGTCGCTTAGTTCTAGTTTACGAGCAGTACTTC. Encoded protein: CASRLVLVYEQYF. The V gene is TRBV12-2, the J gene TRBJ2-7; the table gives TRBD2 as D, unverified against the DNA. TRBV12-2 is listed as a pseudogene. The CDR3 runs to 13 residues.